This T cell receptor (beta chain) was documented in a study of human T cells and chemical hapten exposure. This clonotype was observed a handful of times. TCRdb re-called the RACE reads through MiXCR, storing one row per CDR3 protein. The profile shows roughly 130,000 distinct CDR3 sequences, around 8.2% of them singletons. There are 14 residues in the CDR3. Germline CDR1 is MNHNY and CDR2 is SVGAGI (reference sequence). V lost 3 bases to trimming and J lost 5 bases, with 14 bases between them. Time point noted: healthy volunteer bleed at 2 weeks. Before extraction, the whole blood was not fractionated, and total RNA was taken from it.

Sample: whole blood. The rearrangement joins TRBV6-6 to TRBJ2-7, with D tentatively TRBD1 (6 bases). The receptor comes from a male donor in good health. Some clones in this sample may be carry-over from other donors' samples. The CDR3 region is CASSYQGSWDEQYF. The CDR3 nucleotides are TGTGCCAGCAGTTATCAGGGGAGTTGGGACGAGCAGTACTTC.